The TCR beta chain described here comes from a study of cytomegalovirus exposure and HLA in healthy donors. General study results and limits: Rarity marked most TCR sequences, yet some public TCRs occurred in many donors.

PCR employed 60 Vbeta and 13 Jbeta primers. Assay used: immunoSEQ multiplex PCR; TCRdb lists only in-frame clones, some missing. Altogether 130,000 or so clones are present, more than 60% being singletons, with the ten largest covering 2.1%. As concerns this clone: Its antigen remains unidentified.

The CDR3 length is 14 residues. Trimming took off 5 bases at V and 4 bases at J, with 15 bases between the two ends. The germline V gene has CDR1 SGHDT and CDR2 YYEEEE. This rearrangement joins TRBV5-6 to TRBJ1-2; a possible D gene is TRBD1 (6 bases). This TCR was recovered from a woman aged 40 to 50 in good health and CMV-seropositive. Sequences were obtained from PBMCs. The CDR3 loop is CASRPRGGGYGYTF. CDR3 in DNA: TGTGCCAGCAGACCTCGGGGGGGCGGCTATGGCTACACCTTC. The full variable domain, rest sourced from reference TRBV5-6 and TRBJ1-2, is DAGVTQSPTHLIKTRGQQVTLRCSPKSGHDTVSWYQQALGQGPQFIFQYYEEEERQRGNFPDRFSGHQFPNYSSELNVNALLLGDSALYLCASRPRGGGYGYTFGSGTRLTVV.